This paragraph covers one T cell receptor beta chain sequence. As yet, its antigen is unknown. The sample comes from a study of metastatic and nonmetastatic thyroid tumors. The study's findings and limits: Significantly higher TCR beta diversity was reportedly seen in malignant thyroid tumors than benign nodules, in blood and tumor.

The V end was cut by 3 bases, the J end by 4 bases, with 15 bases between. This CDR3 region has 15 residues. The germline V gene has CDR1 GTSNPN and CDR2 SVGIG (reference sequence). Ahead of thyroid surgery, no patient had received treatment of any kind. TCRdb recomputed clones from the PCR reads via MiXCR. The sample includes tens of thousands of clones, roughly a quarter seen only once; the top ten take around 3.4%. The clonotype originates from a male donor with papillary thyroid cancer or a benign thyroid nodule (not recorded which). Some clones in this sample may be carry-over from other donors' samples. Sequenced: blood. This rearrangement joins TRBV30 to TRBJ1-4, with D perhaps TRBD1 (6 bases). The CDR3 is CAWSHPGQDNEKLFF. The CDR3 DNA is TGTGCCTGGAGCCACCCGGGACAAGATAATGAAAAACTGTTTTTT.